This passage covers 27 T cell receptor beta chains from one sample sequenced in a study of cytomegalovirus exposure and HLA in healthy donors. The PCR had 60 Vbeta and 13 Jbeta primers. Using immunoSEQ multiplex PCR, the repertoire was profiled, and TCRdb retains in-frame clones only, with some absent. In the table there are tens of thousands of clones, more than 75% of which are singletons. Sequencing was carried out using PBMCs. These receptor sequences come from a young man in good health and CMV-seropositive.

This clone was seen a handful of times. The chain uses TRBV28 and TRBJ1-2; D remains ambiguous. CDR1 is MDHEN, CDR2 SYDVKM, per germline. CDR3 length: 13 amino acids. V was shortened by 3 bases and J by 4 bases, with 9 bases between the two germline ends. CDR3 sequence (DNA): TGTGCCAGCAGTTTGGGCCGATCCTATGGCTACACCTTC. Its translation is CASSLGRSYGYTF.

This clone has just a few counts. V gene TRBV5-1 combines with J gene TRBJ1-1; D might be TRBD1 (6 bases). The germline V gene has CDR1 SGHRS and CDR2 YFSETQ. This CDR3 spans 13 amino acids. Trimming shortened V by 4 bases and J by 5 bases, and 12 bases separated the two germline ends. Here the CDR3 reads CASSAGVRTEAFF. In DNA form, the CDR3 reads TGCGCCAGCAGCGCAGGGGTTCGGACTGAAGCTTTCTTT.

The chain recombines TRBV6-6 with TRBJ1-1; 7 bases align to TRBD1. The germline V gene has CDR1 MNHNY and CDR2 SVGAGI (reference sequence). The CDR3 is 13 residues long. V lost 10 bases and J lost 4; bases outside the gene matches: 9. CDR3 in DNA: TGTGCCACCCGACAGGGCGGAGTCACTGAAGCTTTCTTT. This translates into CATRQGGVTEAFF.

The chain carries TRBV7-9 and TRBJ2-5; 10 nucleotides match TRBD2. V gave up 5 bases and J gave up 1 base; unmatched junction bases: 4. Per the germline V gene, CDR1 is SEHNR and CDR2 is FQNEAQ (reference sequence). The CDR3 is made up of 15 amino acids. CDR3 sequence (DNA): TGTGCCAGCAGCAAGGGACTAGCGAGCCAAGAGACCCAGTACTTC. It encodes CASSKGLASQETQYF.

The V call is TRBV19, the J call TRBJ1-2; no reliable D call. The V and J ends lost 5 bases and 4 bases respectively, with 8 bases between them. This CDR3 is 12 amino acids long. Germline assignment: CDR1 LNHDA and CDR2 SQIVND (reference sequence). CDR3 in amino acids: CASSLESYGYTF. The CDR3 DNA sequence: TGTGCCAGTAGTCTGGAGAGCTATGGCTACACCTTC.

The chain is built from TRBV2 and TRBJ1-4; D uncertain. The V end was cut by 8 bases, the J end by 7 bases, with 11 bases between. Germline CDR1 SNHLY, CDR2 FYNNEI. This CDR3 comprises 12 residues. The CDR3 loop reads CASVLSAEKLFF. CDR3 DNA sequence: TGTGCCAGCGTTTTGAGTGCTGAAAAACTGTTTTTT.

In this sample, this clone turned up a few times. The V call is TRBV18, the J call TRBJ2-7; 8 bases are a match to TRBD1. This CDR3 is built from 15 residues. V was clipped by 3 bases and J by 1 base; unmatched bases: 5. Germline V gene lookup returns CDR1 KGHSH and CDR2 LQKENI. CDR3 sequence: CASSPPQGASYEQYF. The CDR3 DNA is TGTGCCAGCTCACCGCCCCAGGGGGCATCCTACGAGCAGTACTTC.

The V and J genes are TRBV5-1 and TRBJ2-2; D perhaps matches TRBD1 (5 bases). Trimming stripped 4 bases from V and 0 bases from J, with 10 bases between. CDR1 is SGHRS, CDR2 YFSETQ, per germline. CDR3 length: 15 residues. The CDR3 DNA is TGCGCCAGCAGCCCAAGACAGACGAACACCGGGGAGCTGTTTTTT. Translating it yields CASSPRQTNTGELFF.

The J gene is TRBJ1-2, the V gene TRBV28; 10 bases are shared with TRBD1. Trimming removed 6 bases from V and 4 bases from J; junction bases left unmatched: 8. Germline V gene data show CDR1 as MDHEN and CDR2 as SYDVKM. The CDR3 length is 15 residues. DNA for the CDR3: TGTGCCAGCAGCTCCGGGACAGGGGACGGCTATGGCTACACCTTC. It codes for CASSSGTGDGYGYTF.

The V call is TRBV11-2, the J call TRBJ2-5, with D unresolved. Between the trimmed V and J ends, which lost 5 bases and 4 bases, there was a span of 11 bases. There are 13 residues in the CDR3. Germline CDR1 and CDR2: SGHAT and FQNNGV. The CDR3: CASSLSRIETQYF. In DNA, the CDR3 is TGTGCCAGCAGCCTCTCGCGGATAGAGACCCAGTACTTC.

The rearrangement joins TRBV4-1 to TRBJ1-1; D uncertain. The CDR3 loop spans 14 amino acids. The V end lost 1 base, the J end lost 3 bases, and 9 bases lay between the germline ends. Germline lookup yields CDR1 MGHRA and CDR2 YSYEKL. This chain's CDR3 is CASSQGLQYTEAFF. The CDR3 nucleotides read TGCGCCAGCAGCCAAGGTCTCCAGTACACTGAAGCTTTCTTT.

The J gene is TRBJ1-2, the V gene TRBV7-9; the D gene is possibly TRBD1 (6 bases). This CDR3 is 14 amino acids long. V was shortened by 4 bases and J by 4 bases, with 13 bases between the two germline ends. CDR1 and CDR2 (germline): SEHNR, FQNEAQ (reference sequence). The CDR3 coding sequence is TGTGCCAGCAGCTCCCTAAGGGGGTCCTATGGCTACACCTTC. Residues: CASSSLRGSYGYTF.

The CDR3 here is CASSLISGGEQFF. The CDR3 region has the DNA TGTGCCAGCAGCTTAATATCGGGGGGCGAGCAGTTCTTC. The rearrangement joins TRBV7-3 to TRBJ2-1; tentatively, D is TRBD2 (7 bases). This CDR3 is 13 amino acids long. From germline, CDR1 is SGHTA and CDR2 FQGTGA. V was cut by 1 base and J by 10 bases, with 11 bases left in between. Using reference TRBV7-3 and TRBJ2-1 for the parts outside the CDR3, the full variable domain is GAGVSQTPSNKVTEKGKYVELRCDPISGHTALYWYRQSLGQGPEFLIYFQGTGAADDSGLPNDRFFAVRPEGSVSTLKIQRTERGDSAVYLCASSLISGGEQFFGPGTRLTVL.

The CDR3 DNA is TGTGCCAGCAGCTTTACTAGCGGGGGGGCGGAGACCCAGTACTTC. As protein: CASSFTSGGAETQYF. V and J are TRBV5-4 and TRBJ2-5, with TRBD2 matching over 13 bases. Germline-derived CDR1 and CDR2 are SGHNT and YYREEE (reference sequence). This CDR3 comprises 15 residues. The trim removed 2 bases at V and 5 bases at J, leaving 3 bases unmatched.

This chain uses TRBV13 with TRBJ1-1; D is unclear. CDR3 length: 15 amino acids. Trimming removed 1 base from V and 1 base from J, with 10 bases in between. Germline V gives CDR1 PRHDT, CDR2 FYEKMQ (reference sequence). The CDR3 sequence: CASSLERETNTEAFF. CDR3 DNA sequence: TGTGCCAGCAGCTTAGAACGGGAGACGAACACTGAAGCTTTCTTT.

The chain joins TRBV9 to TRBJ1-5; D is undetermined. Between the trimmed V and J ends, which lost 4 bases and 1 base, there was a span of 15 bases. The CDR3 is made up of 16 amino acids. Germline lookup yields CDR1 SGDLS and CDR2 YYNGEE. The CDR3 coding sequence is TGTGCCAGCAGCCGGGGAGGGCCCAACAGCAATCAGCCCCAGCATTTT. It codes for CASSRGGPNSNQPQHF.

The V and J genes are TRBV4-1 and TRBJ1-2; TRBD1 aligns across 7 bases. Unmatched junction bases numbered 3, after V lost 0 bases and J lost 5 bases. Germline V CDR1 and CDR2: MGHRA, YSYEKL. CDR3 length: 14 residues. DNA for the CDR3: TGCGCCAGCAGCCAAGAGGGGACAGAGTATGGCTACACCTTC. It codes for CASSQEGTEYGYTF.

The rearrangement uses TRBV6-5 and TRBJ2-5; maybe TRBD2 (7 bases). V was trimmed by 4 bases and J by 7 bases, leaving 16 bases between them. Germline values: CDR1 MNHEY, CDR2 SVGAGI. The CDR3 consists of 14 residues. Here the CDR3 DNA reads TGTGCCAGCAGTTCCCTAGGGGGGGACGGGACCCAGTACTTC. Encoded protein: CASSSLGGDGTQYF.

The rearrangement uses TRBV28 and TRBJ1-2, with 7 positions matching TRBD1. From germline, CDR1 is MDHEN and CDR2 SYDVKM. The V segment lost 3 bases and the J segment 3 bases; nucleotides outside the gene matches: 10. This CDR3 is 16 amino acids long. The CDR3 DNA follows: TGTGCCAGCAGTTTCCCAACCGACAGGGTAGACTATGGCTACACCTTC. This gives the protein CASSFPTDRVDYGYTF.

The rearrangement joins TRBV27 to TRBJ1-1; the match to TRBD1 covers 8 bases. There are 20 residues in the CDR3. Germline CDR1 reads MNHEY; CDR2 reads SMNVEV (reference sequence). The junction had 24 bases not matched to a gene; V was cut back by 6 bases and J by 3 bases. The CDR3 reads CASSPGGRGVRPVSYTEAFF. CDR3 sequence (DNA): TGTGCCAGCAGCCCAGGGGGCAGGGGAGTAAGGCCAGTTTCTTACACTGAAGCTTTCTTT.

This chain connects TRBV4-3 to TRBJ2-7; D perhaps matches TRBD1 (5 bases). The CDR3 spans 16 residues. Germline loops: CDR1 LGHNA, CDR2 YSLEER. Trimming cost V 5 bases and J 0 bases, with 17 bases left between them. CDR3 in amino acids: CASSATLGASSYEQYF. CDR3 DNA: TGCGCCAGCAGCGCAACGCTAGGGGCGAGCTCCTACGAGCAGTACTTC.

This rearrangement joins TRBV2 to TRBJ1-1; 11 bases are a match to TRBD1. V was pared by 6 bases and J by 3 bases, with 3 bases of the junction left unmatched. The CDR3 consists of 14 residues. The germline CDR1 and CDR2 sequences are SNHLY and FYNNEI. The CDR3 region has the DNA TGTGCCAGCAGCGGGACAGGGGGGCACACTGAAGCTTTCTTT. It is translated as CASSGTGGHTEAFF.

This clone was seen only once. The genes are TRBV19 and TRBJ1-2; D is undetermined. The ends were cut back, 8 bases at V and 4 bases at J, with 11 bases in the middle. The V gene's germline CDR1 is LNHDA and CDR2 SQIVND (reference sequence). This CDR3 comprises 12 residues. The CDR3 DNA reads TGTGCCAGTTATGTCGGACTCTATGGCTACACCTTC. Translating it yields CASYVGLYGYTF.

J is TRBJ2-7 and V is TRBV6-5, with 7 bases lining up with TRBD2. Germline assignment: CDR1 MNHEY and CDR2 SVGAGI. This CDR3 has 14 amino acids. The trim removed 2 bases at V and 5 bases at J, leaving 6 bases unmatched. The CDR3 loop reads CASSYTGGSHEQYV. The CDR3 bases are TGTGCCAGCAGTTACACTGGCGGGAGCCACGAGCAGTACGTC.

The gene calls are TRBV4-2 and TRBJ1-4; D unresolved. The length of the CDR3 is 14 residues. Trimming left V 0 bases short and J 8 bases short, with 10 bases between. The germline V gene encodes CDR1 LGHNA and CDR2 YNFKEQ. CDR3 protein: CASSQEREVEKLFF. The CDR3 DNA reads as TGTGCCAGCAGCCAAGAGAGGGAGGTGGAAAAACTGTTTTTT.

The chain employs TRBV28 and TRBJ1-5, with 7 bases identical to TRBD1. This CDR3 contains 15 residues. V trimming: 2 bases; J trimming: 3 bases; junction bases outside the gene matches: 4. Germline CDR1 reads MDHEN; CDR2 reads SYDVKM. This CDR3 reads CASSLRQGLNQPQHF. As DNA, the CDR3 is TGTGCCAGCAGTTTACGACAGGGACTCAATCAGCCCCAGCATTTT.

V is TRBV30 and J is TRBJ1-5, with D tentatively TRBD1 (6 bases). The CDR3 covers 14 residues. With 0 bases removed from V and 10 bases from J, the gap between germline ends came to 16 bases. Germline values: CDR1 GTSNPN, CDR2 SVGIG (reference sequence). As DNA, the CDR3 is TGTGCCTGGAGTGTTGGGACTCGGGGGGGCCCCCAGCATTTT. This codes for CAWSVGTRGGPQHF.